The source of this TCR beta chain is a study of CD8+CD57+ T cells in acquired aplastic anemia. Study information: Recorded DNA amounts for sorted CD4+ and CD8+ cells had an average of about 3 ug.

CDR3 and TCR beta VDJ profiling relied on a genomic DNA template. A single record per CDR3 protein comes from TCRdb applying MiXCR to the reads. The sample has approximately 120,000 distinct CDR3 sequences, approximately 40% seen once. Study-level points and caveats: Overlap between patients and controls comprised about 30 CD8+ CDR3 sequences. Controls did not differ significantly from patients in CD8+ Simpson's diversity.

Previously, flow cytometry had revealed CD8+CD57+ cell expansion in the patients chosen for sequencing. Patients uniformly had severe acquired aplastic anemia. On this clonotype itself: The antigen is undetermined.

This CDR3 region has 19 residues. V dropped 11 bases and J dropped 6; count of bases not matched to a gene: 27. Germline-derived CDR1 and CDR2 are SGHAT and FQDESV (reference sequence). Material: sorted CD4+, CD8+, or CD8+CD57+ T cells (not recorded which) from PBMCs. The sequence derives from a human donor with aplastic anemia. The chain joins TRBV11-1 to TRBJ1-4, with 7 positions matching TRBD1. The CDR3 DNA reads TGTGCCTGGAGTCCGACCTGGGACAGTTTTCTCGAGTTGGATGAAAAACTGTTTTTT. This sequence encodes CAWSPTWDSFLELDEKLFF.